Listed below are T cell receptor beta chains from one sample, sequenced in a study of graft-versus-host responses after intestinal transplantation. This table comes from immunoSEQ multiplex PCR, and its TCRdb copy is limited to in-frame clones, with some not included. The sample comprises 5,500 to 7,000 clones, around 31% of which are singletons, and 25% to 35% rests with the top ten. The specimen was alloreactive CD8+ T cells from a mixed lymphocyte reaction culture, collected before intestinal transplant. The receptors were gathered from a human patient who received an intestinal transplant. Each CDR3 is given with its conserved first and last residue. A D gene is named only where the DNA matches it firmly. Not all rows give a size; the values are once, few, many and, for expanded clones, a class.

clone_size	d_call	v_call	j_call	cdr3_nt	cdr3_aa
few	TRBD2	TRBV27	TRBJ2-5	TGTGCCAGCAGTCCAAGACTAGCGGGAAGCCAAGAGACCCAGTACTTC	CASSPRLAGSQETQYF
few	TRBD1	TRBV2	TRBJ2-7	TGTGCCATCCCGCAGGGGGACGTCACGGTGGACTACGAGCAGTACTTC	CAIPQGDVTVDYEQYF
medium-sized	TRBD2	TRBV27	TRBJ2-7	TGTGCCAGCAGTTTCCTAGCGGGAGCACTATCCTACGAGCAGTACTTC	CASSFLAGALSYEQYF
NA	NA	TRBV4-1	TRBJ2-1	TGCGCCAGCAGCCAAGTTGGTAGCTCTAGCTCCTACAATGAGCAGTTCTTC	CASSQVGSSSSYNEQFF
NA	TRBD1	TRBV4-1	TRBJ1-4	TGCGCCAGCAGCCCCCGACAGGGGTTGGGTGAAAAACTGTTTTTT	CASSPRQGLGEKLFF
medium-sized	NA	TRBV27	TRBJ2-7	TGTGCCAGCAGTTTAGGGACAAACTACGAGCAGTACTTC	CASSLGTNYEQYF
NA	NA	TRBV4-1	TRBJ1-1	TGCGCCAGCAGCCCGGACAACTACAGGGACACTGAAGCTTTCTTT	CASSPDNYRDTEAFF
NA	TRBD2	TRBV5-5	TRBJ2-7	TGTGCCAGCAGCTTTAGTGAACTAGCGGACTCCTCCTACGAGCAGTACTTC	CASSFSELADSSYEQYF
few	TRBD2	TRBV2	TRBJ2-7	TGTGCCAGCAGTGAAGCTGGGCGGGGGGTCTCCTACGAGCAGTACTTC	CASSEAGRGVSYEQYF
NA	TRBD1	TRBV27	TRBJ2-1	TGTGCCAGCAGTTCCGGGACAGGGGGCAGTGAGCAGTTCTTC	CASSSGTGGSEQFF
NA	TRBD2	TRBV5-6	TRBJ2-1	TGTGCCAGCAGCTCGCCTAGCGGGTTCTATTACAATGAGCAGTTCTTC	CASSSPSGFYYNEQFF
NA	TRBD1	TRBV9	TRBJ2-3	TGTGCCAGCAGCGTCGGGACAGGGGCCTCGGGCACAGATACGCAGTATTTT	CASSVGTGASGTDTQYF
medium-sized	NA	TRBV28	TRBJ2-7	TGTGCCAGCAGCCCGGTAGTCGACGAGCAGTACTTC	CASSPVVDEQYF
NA	NA	TRBV5-6	TRBJ2-7	TGTGCCAGCAGCGCGGGACCTACCTACGAGCAGTACTTC	CASSAGPTYEQYF
NA	TRBD1	TRBV7-9	TRBJ1-1	TGTGCCAGCAGCTTCCAGACAGGGGGGACCACTGAAGCTTTCTTT	CASSFQTGGTTEAFF